This T cell receptor beta chain was found in a study of low-dose radiotherapy and immunotherapy resistance in tumors. In the study overall: Doses of 0.5 Gy per fraction every 2 weeks, totaling 6.5 Gy, went to Cohort 1. Doses delivered to Cohort 2 were 1 Gy per fraction every two weeks, amounting to 13 Gy over 26 weeks.

The CDR3 runs 16 residues. Germline loops: CDR1 LNHDA, CDR2 SQIVND (reference sequence). The V gene end was trimmed by 6 bases and the J gene end by 5 bases; junction bases not matched to a gene: 15. Covering alpha and beta chains, TRAV- and TRBV-specific primers were used for the first-strand cDNA. A constant-region primer paired with the V-primer adapter amplified TCRs over about 18 PCR cycles. Via MiXCR, TCRdb re-called the reads, giving one row per CDR3 protein. The repertoire consists of 70,000 to 90,000 distinct CDR3 sequences, with about a sixth occurring once and the leading ten covering approximately 2.8%. Time point indicated: before trial treatment. Qualifying patients carried advanced solid tumors devoid of tumor-infiltrating lymphocytes.

The chain links TRBV19 to TRBJ1-2; 7 bases map to TRBD1. The sample in question was PBMCs, obtained before treatment. The receptor's source is a male donor with prostate cancer. This CDR3 is CASSGRLQGKRYGYTF. DNA for the CDR3: TGTGCCAGTAGCGGGCGATTACAGGGGAAACGATATGGCTACACCTTC.